This T cell receptor (beta chain) was observed in a study of OX40 agonist ivuxolimab in advanced cancers. Germline V gives CDR1 LNHDA, CDR2 SQIVND (reference sequence). The CDR3 is 13 amino acids. Trimming shortened V by 6 bases and J by 3 bases, and 11 bases separated the two germline ends. General study points: Some nonresponders also had low normalized T-cell clonal expansion.

Assay: immunoSEQ multiplex PCR; the TCRdb copy retains only in-frame clones and omits some. The sample lists around 70,000 clones; around 83% were seen once. For this clone: Its antigen is undetermined.

The chain combines TRBV19 with TRBJ1-2; D remains unclear. This sequence originates from an adult with an advanced solid tumor such as melanoma, head and neck, liver or kidney cancer. Sample: CD4+ or CD8+ T cells sorted from blood, taken in a trial of the OX40 agonist ivuxolimab. The CDR3 region is CASRLRVDYGYTF. DNA for the CDR3: TGTGCCAGTAGACTGAGGGTCGACTATGGCTACACCTTC.